This T cell receptor (beta chain) stems from a study of T cell responses to AZD1222 COVID-19 vaccine. Findings and limits, study-wide: Baseline serology detected seropositivity in only a handful of AZD1222 recipients. Elevations in Spike-specific TCR breadth and depth followed administration of two AZD1222 doses. Unmutated variant regions are reportedly the target of nearly half of TCRs that are spike-specific.

TCRdb's table, derived via immunoSEQ multiplex PCR, lists solely in-frame clones and lacks some. This sample has some 130,000 clones, with roughly 90% found just once. Whether given at about 4 or about 12 weeks, second doses were pooled. The CDR3 totals 15 residues. Germline V gene sequence: CDR1 MNHEY, CDR2 SVGAGI. V gave up 7 bases and J gave up 4 bases, with 19 bases separating them. In the case of this clone: The target antigen is unknown.

The material sequenced was peripheral blood, taken 28 days after the second AZD1222 dose. This chain links TRBV6-5 with TRBJ1-2; D is undetermined. This clonotype originated in an adult who received the AZD1222 COVID-19 vaccine. CDR3 DNA: TGTGCCAGCACCTACAGTTACAAGGCTTCCTATGGCTACACCTTC. Its translation is CASTYSYKASYGYTF.